What follows are 32 T cell receptor beta chains derived from one specimen sequenced in a study of shared clonotypes between healthy human individuals. Data came from immunoSEQ multiplex PCR; TCRdb stores just in-frame clones and leaves some out. The table lists some 2 million clones, approximately 94% of them singletons. Selected positively for CCR7 and CD45RO-negative, naive CD8 cells excluded terminally differentiated effector memory CD45RA+ cells. Sequenced: naive CD8+ T cells sorted from blood. The receptors here all came from a man aged 18 to 30 in good health.

This chain uses TRBV9 with TRBJ2-1; D might be TRBD1 (5 bases). V shed 0 bases and J shed 4 bases, with 11 bases lying between them. The CDR3 has 15 residues. Germline V gives CDR1 SGDLS, CDR2 YYNGEE. CDR3 nucleotides: TGTGCCAGCAGCGTAGACGGACAAGAATACAATGAGCAGTTCTTC. This gives the protein CASSVDGQEYNEQFF.

This chain uses TRBV5-6 with TRBJ1-2, with TRBD1 as a possible D gene (6 bases). The germline V and J ends were trimmed by 4 bases and 7 bases, with 17 bases remaining between them. CDR1 is SGHDT and CDR2 is YYEEEE in the germline V gene. This CDR3 has 14 amino acids. The CDR3 region has the DNA TGTGCCAGCAGCCCCCAACAGGGTTCGGCTGGCTACACCTTC. Amino acids: CASSPQQGSAGYTF. Together with reference TRBV5-6 and TRBJ1-2, the CDR3 gives the full variable domain: DAGVTQSPTHLIKTRGQQVTLRCSPKSGHDTVSWYQQALGQGPQFIFQYYEEEERQRGNFPDRFSGHQFPNYSSELNVNALLLGDSALYLCASSPQQGSAGYTFGSGTRLTVV.

In this sample, this clone turned up once. J is TRBJ2-7 and V is TRBV27, with TRBD1 matching over 7 bases. The CDR3 loop spans 14 amino acids. Germline lookup yields CDR1 MNHEY and CDR2 SMNVEV (reference sequence). Germline trimming cut 6 bases from V and 2 bases from J; bases unmatched to any gene: 7. The CDR3 here is CASRETGSTYEQYF. The CDR3 nucleotides read TGTGCCAGCAGGGAGACAGGGTCGACCTACGAGCAGTACTTC.

The V and J genes are TRBV6-6 and TRBJ2-7, with 9 bases fitting TRBD2. After removal of 6 bases from V and 0 bases from J, the junction contained 6 bases not matched to a gene. This CDR3 has 15 amino acids. Germline V CDR1 and CDR2: MNHNY, SVGAGI (reference sequence). CDR3 sequence: CASSRLAESSYEQYF. The DNA of the CDR3 is TGTGCCAGCAGCAGACTAGCGGAAAGCTCCTACGAGCAGTACTTC.

The chain joins TRBV5-1 to TRBJ2-1; 9 nucleotides match TRBD2. This CDR3 comprises 17 residues. Germline values: CDR1 SGHRS, CDR2 YFSETQ. V shed 0 bases, J shed 5 bases, and the junction held 9 bases outside the gene matches. CDR3 protein: CASSLARGGRVDNEQFF. In nucleotides, the CDR3 is TGCGCCAGCAGCTTGGCCAGGGGCGGGAGGGTCGACAATGAGCAGTTCTTC.

The chain links TRBV29-1 to TRBJ1-1; unclear D gene. The V gene lost 0 bases and the J gene lost 2 bases, with 13 bases spanning the gap. Germline CDR1 and CDR2: SQVTM and ANQGSEA. The length of the CDR3 is 15 residues. The CDR3 region is CSVEDLWHGNTEAFF. The CDR3 bases are TGCAGCGTTGAAGATCTGTGGCACGGCAACACTGAAGCTTTCTTT.

The V call is TRBV10-2, the J call TRBJ2-7, with a tentative D call TRBD2 (6 bases). The germline V and J ends were trimmed by 8 bases and 0 bases, with 11 bases remaining between them. This CDR3 region has 13 residues. Germline CDR1 WSHSY, CDR2 SAAADI. The CDR3 coding sequence is TGCGCCAGCTGGGACTTCGTCTCCTACGAGCAGTACTTC. It translates to CASWDFVSYEQYF.

The chain employs TRBV13 and TRBJ2-5; 10 bases are a match to TRBD1. CDR3 length: 16 residues. J was trimmed by 2 bases and V by 5 bases; bases with no gene match: 8. Germline values: CDR1 PRHDT, CDR2 FYEKMQ (reference sequence). The DNA for the CDR3 is TGTGCCAGCAGCCGCCCCGGGACAGGGGCTCAAGAGACCCAGTACTTC. Translating it yields CASSRPGTGAQETQYF.

The chain combines TRBV11-2 with TRBJ1-1, with no clear D. Trimming removed 1 base at V and 0 bases at J, with 9 bases between. The germline V gene encodes CDR1 SGHAT and CDR2 FQNNGV. The CDR3 runs 15 residues. The CDR3: CASSLGSGLNTEAFF. CDR3 in DNA: TGTGCCAGCAGCTTAGGTTCAGGCCTGAACACTGAAGCTTTCTTT.

The rearrangement uses TRBV5-4 and TRBJ2-7; 8 bases line up with TRBD2. Losses at the gene ends were 3 bases for V and 6 bases for J; bases not matched to a gene: 5. Germline assignment: CDR1 SGHNT and CDR2 YYREEE (reference sequence). This CDR3 is 13 amino acids long. As DNA, the CDR3 is TGTGCCAGCAGCTACAGCGGGAGTGGCGAGCAGTACTTC. It encodes CASSYSGSGEQYF.

The J gene is TRBJ2-6, the V gene TRBV5-6; D unresolved. CDR1 and CDR2 (germline): SGHDT, YYEEEE. The V end was cut by 3 bases, the J end by 0 bases, with 16 bases between. The CDR3 spans 18 residues. The chain's CDR3 is CASSSGIDGSSGANVLTF. In DNA form, the CDR3 reads TGTGCCAGCAGCTCCGGAATTGACGGATCCTCTGGGGCCAACGTCCTGACTTTC.

The chain joins TRBV27 to TRBJ1-6; no firm D call. CDR1 and CDR2 from the germline V gene are MNHEY and SMNVEV (reference sequence). The CDR3 length is 15 residues. Trimming removed 3 bases from V and 0 bases from J, with 6 bases in between. The CDR3 reads CASSFSTSYNSPLHF. CDR3 coding DNA: TGTGCCAGCAGTTTCTCCACCTCCTATAATTCACCCCTCCACTTT.

This sequence joins TRBV9 and TRBJ2-1; D gene unclear. Looked up from germline, CDR1 is SGDLS and CDR2 is YYNGEE. CDR3 length: 15 residues. V was cut by 0 bases and J by 6 bases, with 13 bases left in between. The CDR3 reads CASSVESGLGNEQFF. The CDR3 nucleotides are TGTGCCAGCAGCGTAGAATCCGGGCTGGGCAATGAGCAGTTCTTC.

Regarding this clone: In the same sample, other DNA sequences code for this CDR3. J is TRBJ2-2 and V is TRBV19; D ambiguous. CDR1 and CDR2 from the germline V gene are LNHDA and SQIVND (reference sequence). V shed 5 bases and J shed 5 bases, with 6 bases lying between them. The CDR3 has 12 amino acids. The CDR3 DNA reads as TGTGCCAGTAGTCTCGGAACCGGGGAGCTGTTTTTT. Translated, it gives CASSLGTGELFF.

This clone was detected only once. The chain combines TRBV28 with TRBJ2-7; 7 bases are a match to TRBD1. V was pared by 7 bases and J by 0 bases, with 6 bases of the junction left unmatched. CDR3 length: 14 amino acids. Per the germline V gene, CDR1 is MDHEN and CDR2 is SYDVKM. For the CDR3, the DNA is TGTGCCAGCATCGGACAGGTTAGCTCCTACGAGCAGTACTTC. This gives the protein CASIGQVSSYEQYF.

This rearrangement joins TRBV5-1 to TRBJ2-1; no firm D call. The CDR3 is 14 amino acids. The germline V gene has CDR1 SGHRS and CDR2 YFSETQ. V was trimmed by 0 bases and J by 9 bases, leaving 13 bases between them. CDR3 bases: TGCGCCAGCAGCTTGGGGACCACCACGGTTGAGCAGTTCTTC. Protein sequence: CASSLGTTTVEQFF.

V is TRBV2 and J is TRBJ2-6; the D is unclear. V dropped 1 base and J dropped 4 bases, with 8 bases sitting between them. The CDR3 covers 15 residues. Germline lookup yields CDR1 SNHLY and CDR2 FYNNEI. CDR3: CASSEEGIGANVLTF. DNA of the CDR3: TGTGCCAGCAGTGAAGAAGGGATCGGGGCCAACGTCCTGACTTTC.

This chain links TRBV4-3 with TRBJ1-1; D remains unclear. The CDR3 is made up of 13 amino acids. The V end was cut by 1 base, the J end by 11 bases, with 14 bases between. Germline values: CDR1 LGHNA, CDR2 YSLEER. The CDR3: CASSQVEGGGAFF. In DNA, the CDR3 is TGCGCCAGCAGCCAAGTGGAGGGAGGAGGTGCTTTCTTT.

The chain employs TRBV7-9 and TRBJ2-7; no clear D gene. Between the trimmed V and J ends, which lost 5 bases and 5 bases, there was a span of 13 bases. This CDR3 contains 13 residues. Germline V lookup: CDR1 SEHNR, CDR2 FQNEAQ (reference sequence). DNA for the CDR3: TGTGCCAGCAGCATTTCACTAAAAGACGAGCAGTACTTC. As protein: CASSISLKDEQYF.

The CDR3 nucleotides are TGCGCCAGCAGCCTTGTGGGGACAGGGCGTATACATGGACCGGGGGACATTCAGTACTTC. This encodes CASSLVGTGRIHGPGDIQYF. The rearrangement uses TRBV5-1 and TRBJ2-4, with TRBD1 matching 9 bases. CDR3 size: 20 residues. Germline trimming cut 4 bases from V and 8 bases from J; bases unmatched to any gene: 25. The germline CDR1 and CDR2 sequences are SGHRS and YFSETQ.

The chain couples TRBV27 to TRBJ2-3; 16 bases fit TRBD2. Looked up from germline, CDR1 is MNHEY and CDR2 is SMNVEV (reference sequence). V trimming: 7 bases; J trimming: 1 base; junction bases outside the gene matches: 11. CDR3 length equals 19 residues. The CDR3 bases are TGTGCCAGCACTGCCCCGGGACTAGCGGGAGGGGTTGGCACAGATACGCAGTATTTT. Translated: CASTAPGLAGGVGTDTQYF.

A remark on this clone: This sample includes further DNA sequences coding for the same CDR3. The V call is TRBV27, the J call TRBJ2-1; no firm D call. Trimming shortened V by 3 bases and J by 3 bases, and 6 bases separated the two germline ends. Germline CDR1 reads MNHEY; CDR2 reads SMNVEV (reference sequence). The CDR3 has 13 amino acids. The CDR3 DNA reads TGTGCCAGCAGTTTTACCGTCTACAATGAGCAGTTCTTC. Translating gives CASSFTVYNEQFF.

The V call is TRBV11-2, the J call TRBJ1-5; no reliable D call. Trimming shortened V by 4 bases and J by 4 bases, and 8 bases separated the two germline ends. The CDR3 loop spans 13 amino acids. Germline assignment: CDR1 SGHAT and CDR2 FQNNGV. The CDR3 DNA reads as TGTGCCAGCAGCTGGGAGGTTAATCAGCCCCAGCATTTT. Translating it yields CASSWEVNQPQHF.

The chain recombines TRBV29-1 with TRBJ2-2, with TRBD2 matching over 8 bases. The V segment lost 4 bases and the J segment 4 bases; nucleotides outside the gene matches: 5. The CDR3 covers 14 residues. Germline CDR1 SQVTM, CDR2 ANQGSEA. In nucleotides, the CDR3 is TGCAGCGTTGCCGGGGGGGAAGCCACCGGGGAGCTGTTTTTT. Encoded protein: CSVAGGEATGELFF.

This sequence joins TRBV7-6 and TRBJ1-3; no clear D gene. Germline lookup yields CDR1 SGHVS and CDR2 FNYEAQ. The V end lost 1 base, the J end lost 0 bases, and 4 bases lay between the germline ends. The CDR3 has 14 amino acids. This CDR3 is CASSLDSSGNTIYF. CDR3 DNA: TGTGCCAGCAGCTTAGACAGCTCTGGAAACACCATATATTTT.

Regarding this clone: The sample holds other DNA sequences that translate to the same CDR3. The CDR3 reads CASSQDRGTVNTEAFF. Written as DNA, the CDR3 is TGCGCCAGCAGCCAAGATAGGGGCACGGTGAACACTGAAGCTTTCTTT. The gene calls are TRBV4-3 and TRBJ1-1, with a possible D match to TRBD1 (5 bases). The CDR3 totals 16 residues. Germline V gives CDR1 LGHNA, CDR2 YSLEER. V dropped 0 bases and J dropped 0 bases, with 11 bases sitting between them.

The genes are TRBV5-6 and TRBJ1-6, with unresolved D. Trimming stripped 0 bases from V and 7 bases from J, with 5 bases between. Germline CDR1 is SGHDT and CDR2 is YYEEEE. The CDR3 spans 13 residues. The CDR3 DNA reads as TGTGCCAGCAGCTTGGAATGGAATTCACCCCTCCACTTT. It yields the protein CASSLEWNSPLHF.

This chain uses TRBV18 with TRBJ2-7; 10 bases agree with TRBD2. The CDR3 is 18 residues long. The germline CDR1 and CDR2 sequences are KGHSH and LQKENI. V gave up 6 bases and J gave up 4 bases; unmatched junction bases: 18. Here the CDR3 reads CASSDRTSSGLASYEQYF. CDR3 sequence (DNA): TGTGCCAGCTCGGACCGCACTTCTTCGGGACTAGCGTCTTACGAGCAGTACTTC.

Remarks on this clone: Different DNA sequences within this sample yield the same CDR3. V usage is TRBV5-4 and J usage is TRBJ1-2, with no clear D. From germline, CDR1 is SGHNT and CDR2 YYREEE (reference sequence). V lost 2 bases and J lost 4, with 9 bases in between. The CDR3 consists of 13 residues. The CDR3 region is CASSFRGAYGYTF. The DNA of the CDR3 is TGTGCCAGCAGCTTCCGGGGAGCCTATGGCTACACCTTC.

J is TRBJ2-4 and V is TRBV4-3, with unresolved D. Trimming left V 0 bases short and J 8 bases short, with 5 bases between. The CDR3 has 12 amino acids. Germline V gives CDR1 LGHNA, CDR2 YSLEER. This CDR3 is CASSQDGHIQYF. For the CDR3, the DNA is TGCGCCAGCAGCCAAGATGGACACATTCAGTACTTC.

The chain is built from TRBV30 and TRBJ2-5, with 11 bases that match TRBD1. Per germline, CDR1 GTSNPN and CDR2 SVGIG (reference sequence). The CDR3 spans 14 residues. With 2 bases clipped from V and 5 bases from J, the junction kept 4 bases outside the gene matches. CDR3 region: CAWSSGQGAETQYF. The CDR3 DNA sequence: TGTGCCTGGAGTTCAGGACAGGGGGCCGAGACCCAGTACTTC. Variable domain in full (rest from reference TRBV30 and TRBJ2-5): SQTIHQWPATLVQPVGSPLSLECTVEGTSNPNLYWYRQAAGRGLQLLFYSVGIGQISSEVPQNLSASRPQDRQFILSSKKLLLSDSGFYLCAWSSGQGAETQYFGPGTRLLVL.

Points on this clone: The sample holds other DNA sequences that translate to the same CDR3. The chain combines TRBV30 with TRBJ1-5; D is possibly TRBD1 (5 bases). The CDR3 loop spans 14 amino acids. V lost 3 bases, J lost 2 bases, and 11 bases lay in between. Germline loops: CDR1 GTSNPN, CDR2 SVGIG (reference sequence). The CDR3 sequence: CAWSLGQGNQPQHF. CDR3 sequence (DNA): TGTGCCTGGAGCTTGGGGCAGGGCAATCAGCCCCAGCATTTT.